The rows below give T cell receptor beta chains drawn from one sample of a study of CD8+ T cells in alopecia areata. Profiling relied on immunoSEQ multiplex PCR, and the TCRdb table lists in-frame clones only, not all of them. The table records around 200,000 clones, 50% to 65% of them present only once. The specimen was CD8+ T cells sorted from blood, collected at week 24, from a patient treated with tofacitinib. Every receptor here comes from a human donor with alopecia areata. Each CDR3 is given with its conserved first and last residue. A D gene is named only where the DNA matches it firmly. Some rows mark clone size as missing; the rest say once, few, many or name a class of expanded clone.

d_call j_call v_call clone_size cdr3_nt cdr3_aa
NA TRBJ1-2 TRBV11-2 NA TGTGCCAGCAGCTCACAGGGAGCTAACTATGGCTACACCTTC CASSSQGANYGYTF
NA TRBJ2-5 TRBV29-1 NA TGCAGCGTTGAGAGGGCAGGAGACAGCCAAGAGACCCAGTACTTC CSVERAGDSQETQYF
NA TRBJ1-1 TRBV5-6 NA TGTGCCAGCAGTCTGAATCCTGGTGAAGCTTTCTTT CASSLNPGEAFF
NA TRBJ1-1 TRBV19 NA TGTGCCAGTAGTAAATCCGGGGGGACTGAAGCTTTCTTT CASSKSGGTEAFF
NA TRBJ2-4 TRBV29-1 few TGCAGCGTTGTGGACCAAAACATTCAGTACTTC CSVVDQNIQYF
NA TRBJ2-1 TRBV4-3 NA TGCGCCAGCAGCCAAGATGCCGGTTTTACCTACAATGAGCAGTTCTTC CASSQDAGFTYNEQFF
NA TRBJ1-1 TRBV29-1 few TGCAGCGTTGAAGCGGGGGCAGGTGAAGCTTTCTTT CSVEAGAGEAFF
NA TRBJ1-1 TRBV7-2 NA TGTGCCAGCAGCTTAGCGAGAGCTGAAGCTTTCTTT CASSLARAEAFF
NA TRBJ1-2 TRBV29-1 once TGCAGCGTCCCCACAGGGTACGACTATGGCTACACCTTC CSVPTGYDYGYTF
NA TRBJ2-2 TRBV4-3 NA TGCGCCAGCAGCCCCGGAAGGGGGAACACCGGGGAGCTGTTTTTT CASSPGRGNTGELFF
NA TRBJ1-1 TRBV11-2 NA TGTGCCAGCGGGGAGGGAATGAACACTGAAGCTTTCTTT CASGEGMNTEAFF
NA TRBJ1-4 TRBV9 NA TGTGCCAGCAGCTCAACTGGTGAAAAACTGTTTTTT CASSSTGEKLFF
NA TRBJ1-2 TRBV13 NA TGTGCCAGCAGCTTATGGACACGGGATAACTATGGCTACACCTTC CASSLWTRDNYGYTF
NA TRBJ2-7 TRBV5-6 few TGTGCCAGCAGCTTCGGGTCACCCACCTACGAGCAGTACTTC CASSFGSPTYEQYF
NA TRBJ1-1 TRBV21-1 few TGTGCCAGCGAGCGGGACAGGGGTAGGAGTGAAGCTTTCTTT CASERDRGRSEAFF
TRBD1 TRBJ2-7 TRBV9 NA TGTGCCAGCAGCGTAGGGGACAGCAGCTCCTACGAGCAGTACTTC CASSVGDSSSYEQYF
TRBD1 TRBJ2-1 TRBV2 NA TGTGCCAGCCTAGACAGGGATTCCTACAATGAGCAGTTCTTC CASLDRDSYNEQFF
NA TRBJ2-7 TRBV30 NA TGTGCCTGGGTGAGTTGGGCAGCTCCCTACGAGCAGTACTTC CAWVSWAAPYEQYF
TRBD2 TRBJ2-1 TRBV27 few TGTGCCAGCAGTTTTCTCCATAGCGGGGTGGTTAGTGAGCAGTTCTTC CASSFLHSGVVSEQFF
TRBD1 TRBJ2-2 TRBV30 NA TGTGCCTGGGGATCCGACAGGGGATTCACCGGGGAGCTGTTTTTT CAWGSDRGFTGELFF
NA TRBJ1-2 TRBV5-1 few TGCGCCAGCAGGGACAGCTATGGCTACACCTTC CASRDSYGYTF
NA TRBJ2-1 TRBV7-9 NA TGTGCCAGCAGCACCAATGAGCAGTTCTTC CASSTNEQFF
TRBD1 TRBJ2-6 TRBV7-4 NA TGTGCCAGCAGCTTTACTGGACAGGGGGCTGGGGCCAACGTCCTGACTTTC CASSFTGQGAGANVLTF
NA TRBJ2-7 TRBV30 NA TGTGCCTGCCCTAGGGGAGCAGACGACGAGCAGTACTTC CACPRGADDEQYF
TRBD1 TRBJ1-6 TRBV11-2 NA TGTGCCAGCAGCCTGGACCGGGACAGGGTTTCACCCCTCCACTTT CASSLDRDRVSPLHF
NA TRBJ2-7 TRBV25-1 NA TGTGCCAGCAGCGCTCGGGACCGCGGCTCCTACGAGCAGTACTTC CASSARDRGSYEQYF
NA TRBJ1-4 TRBV2 few TGTGCCAGCATGGGAGGGGAACAGAAACTGTTTTTT CASMGGEQKLFF
NA TRBJ2-7 TRBV5-6 few TGTGCCAGCAGCTTGGGTGGCAGGCACTACGAGCAGTACTTC CASSLGGRHYEQYF
NA TRBJ1-2 TRBV29-1 once TGCAGCGTTGAACAGGGTGATAACTATGGCTACACCTTC CSVEQGDNYGYTF
TRBD1 TRBJ1-5 TRBV13 few TGTGCCAGCAGCTTCGGTGGACAGGGCAAGAATCAGCCCCAGCATTTT CASSFGGQGKNQPQHF
TRBD1 TRBJ1-5 TRBV19 few TGTGCCAGTACCCTGGGACAGGCGGGCAATCAGCCCCAGCATTTT CASTLGQAGNQPQHF
TRBD1 TRBJ1-5 TRBV27 NA TGTGCCAGCAGTGAGGGGACAGGTTGGAATCAGCCCCAGCATTTT CASSEGTGWNQPQHF
TRBD1 TRBJ1-1 TRBV4-3 NA TGCGCCAGCAGCCAAGATACAGGGGGCACTGAAGCTTTCTTT CASSQDTGGTEAFF
NA TRBJ2-1 TRBV4-3 NA TGCGCCAGCAGCCAAGAAGGGGGTTTGGAGCAGTTCTTC CASSQEGGLEQFF
NA TRBJ1-1 TRBV19 NA TGTGCCAGTAGTATAGGCCTCACTGAAGCTTTCTTT CASSIGLTEAFF
NA TRBJ1-2 TRBV25-1 NA TGTGCCAGCGATGGGGGTGGCTATGGCTACACCTTC CASDGGGYGYTF
NA TRBJ2-1 TRBV5-8 few TGTGCCAGCAGCCCGAGGACAGCCGACAATGAGCAGTTCTTC CASSPRTADNEQFF
TRBD2 TRBJ2-7 TRBV10-3 few TGTGCCACCGCCGGGACTAGCGGTTACGAGCAGTACTTC CATAGTSGYEQYF
NA TRBJ2-7 TRBV29-1 NA TGCAGCGTTGATGGCGGGGAGACCTACGAGCAGTACTTC CSVDGGETYEQYF